The clone carrying this TCR beta chain has at least ten counts. The antigen remains undetermined. This may stem from a read error, because a much larger clone lies one nucleotide away. The germline V gene encodes CDR1 SEHNR and CDR2 FQNEAQ (reference sequence). This CDR3 comprises 12 residues. Described time point: sample taken at primary tumor resection. The authors sequenced whole RNA from tumor, nontumor lung or frozen PBMC without sorting. The data were taken from a study of spatial heterogeneity in lung cancer. Whole-study context: There were consistently more beta-chain sequences detected than alpha-chain sequences. Every unique TCR and UMI combination, on average, appeared more than ten times in raw reads. Whole-study results and caveats: At resection, ubiquitous expanded tumor TCRs appeared in blood more than at follow-up.

One entry per CDR3 protein results from TCRdb running MiXCR on the 5' RACE reads. The table records over 50,000 distinct CDR3 sequences, roughly 6.4% of them present only once. This sample comprised PBMCs, obtained at surgery. The rearrangement links TRBV7-9 to TRBJ1-1; 12 bases are shared with TRBD1. The sequence came from a female donor with early-stage non-small cell lung cancer. CDR3 amino acids: CASSTEGQGASF. CDR3 DNA sequence: TGTGCCAGCAGCACAGAGGGACAGGGGGCTTCCTTT.